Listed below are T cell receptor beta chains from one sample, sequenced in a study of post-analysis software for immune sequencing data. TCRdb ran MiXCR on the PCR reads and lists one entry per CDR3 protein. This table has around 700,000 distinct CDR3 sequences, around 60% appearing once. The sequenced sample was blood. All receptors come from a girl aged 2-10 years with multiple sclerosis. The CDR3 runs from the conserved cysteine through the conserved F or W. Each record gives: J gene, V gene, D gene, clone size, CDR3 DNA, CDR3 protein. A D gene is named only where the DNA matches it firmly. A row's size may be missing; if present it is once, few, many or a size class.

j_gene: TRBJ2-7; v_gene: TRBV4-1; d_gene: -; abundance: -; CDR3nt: TGCGCCAGCAGCCAAGGACCCACCGAGCAGTACTTC; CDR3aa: CASSQGPTEQYF
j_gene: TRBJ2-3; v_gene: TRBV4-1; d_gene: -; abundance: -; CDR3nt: TGCGCCAGCAGCCAAATCGCTGGGGGGCAGCCGATCACAGATACGCAGTATTTT; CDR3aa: CASSQIAGGQPITDTQYF
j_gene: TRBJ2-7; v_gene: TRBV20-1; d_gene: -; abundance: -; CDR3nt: TGCAGTGCTAGGGAGAGGGGCTATTCCGAGCAGTACTTC; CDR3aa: CSARERGYSEQYF
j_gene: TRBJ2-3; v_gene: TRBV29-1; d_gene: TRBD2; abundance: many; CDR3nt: TGCAGCGTTGAAGGTAGCGGGATAGGGGATACGCAGTATTTT; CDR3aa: CSVEGSGIGDTQYF
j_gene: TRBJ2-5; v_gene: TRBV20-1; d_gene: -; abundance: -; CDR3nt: TGCAGTGCCCGGTGGGAGTTCCAAGAGACCCAGTACTTC; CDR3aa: CSARWEFQETQYF
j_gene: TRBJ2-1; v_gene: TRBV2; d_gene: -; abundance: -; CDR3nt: TGTGCCAGCAGCGCCGCGCGGGGTGCCTACAATGAGCAGTTCTTC; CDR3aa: CASSAARGAYNEQFF
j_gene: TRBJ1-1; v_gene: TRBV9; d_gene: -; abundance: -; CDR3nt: TGTGCCAGCAGCGTAGCTGTTGGTTCCGCTGAAGCTTTCTTT; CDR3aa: CASSVAVGSAEAFF
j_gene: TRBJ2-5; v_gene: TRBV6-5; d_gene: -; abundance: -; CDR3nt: TGTGCCAGCAGTTACTCAGCTTGGTCAGAGACCCAGTACTTC; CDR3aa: CASSYSAWSETQYF
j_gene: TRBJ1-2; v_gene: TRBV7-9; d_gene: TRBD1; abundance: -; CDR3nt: TGTGCCAGCAGACTCGGACAGGGGGCCTCTGTCTACACCTTC; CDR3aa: CASRLGQGASVYTF
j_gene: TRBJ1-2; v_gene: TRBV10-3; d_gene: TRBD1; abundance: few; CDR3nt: TGTGCCATCAGTCCGGGACAGACCTATGGCTACACCTTC; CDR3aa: CAISPGQTYGYTF
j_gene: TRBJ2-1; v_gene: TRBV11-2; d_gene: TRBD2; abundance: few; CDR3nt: TGTGCCAGCAGCCACGTTAGCGGGGTCTACAATGAGCAGTTCTTC; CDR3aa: CASSHVSGVYNEQFF
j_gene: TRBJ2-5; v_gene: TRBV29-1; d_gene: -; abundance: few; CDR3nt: TGCAGCGTGTCAGGAGAACTCCAAGAGACCCAGTACTTC; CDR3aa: CSVSGELQETQYF
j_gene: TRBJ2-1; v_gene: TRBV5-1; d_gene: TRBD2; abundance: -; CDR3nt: TGCGCCAGCAGCTCAGCTAGCGGGAGTTTCAATGAGCAGTTCTTC; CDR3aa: CASSSASGSFNEQFF
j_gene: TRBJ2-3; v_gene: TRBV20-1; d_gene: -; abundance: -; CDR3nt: TGCAGTGCTGTCTTGGACAGCACAGATACGCAGTATTTT; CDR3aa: CSAVLDSTDTQYF
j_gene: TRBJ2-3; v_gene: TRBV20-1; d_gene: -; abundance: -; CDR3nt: TGCAGTGCCGTACGTCCTTCCTGGTACACAGATACGCAGTATTTT; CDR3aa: CSAVRPSWYTDTQYF
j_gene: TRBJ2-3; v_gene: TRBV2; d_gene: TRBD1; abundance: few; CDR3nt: TGTGCCAGCACCTCTTTGGGGACAGGGGGCGGCACAGATACGCAGTATTTT; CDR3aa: CASTSLGTGGGTDTQYF
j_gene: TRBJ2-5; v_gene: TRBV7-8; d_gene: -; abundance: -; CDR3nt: TGTGCCAGCAGCTTAGGTCACTCACAAGAGACCCAGTACTTC; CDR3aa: CASSLGHSQETQYF
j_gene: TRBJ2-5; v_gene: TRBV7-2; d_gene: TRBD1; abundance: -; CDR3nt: TGTGCCAGCAGCCTCCGCCAGGGGGCGCAAGAGCAGTACTTC; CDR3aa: CASSLRQGAQEQYF
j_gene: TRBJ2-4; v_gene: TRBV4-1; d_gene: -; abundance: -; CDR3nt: TGCGCCAGCAGCCAACCAACGGGGGCGAGGACCAAAAACATTCAGTACTTC; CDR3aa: CASSQPTGARTKNIQYF
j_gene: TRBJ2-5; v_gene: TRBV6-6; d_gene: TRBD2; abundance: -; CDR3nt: TGTGCCAGCAGGGGACTAATCCAAGAGACCCAGTACTTC; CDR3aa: CASRGLIQETQYF
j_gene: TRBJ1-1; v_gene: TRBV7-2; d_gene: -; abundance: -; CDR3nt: TGTGCCAGCAGCTTAGCTTGGGGGACTGAAGCTTTCTTT; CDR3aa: CASSLAWGTEAFF
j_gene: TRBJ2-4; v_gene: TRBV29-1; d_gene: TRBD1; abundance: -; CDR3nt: TGCAGCGCCCATGAGACAGGGCGGAACATTCAGTACTTC; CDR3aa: CSAHETGRNIQYF
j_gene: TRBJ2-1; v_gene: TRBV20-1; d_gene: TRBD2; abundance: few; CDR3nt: TGCAGTGCTAGAGTGATAGCGGGGGGGCAAAGTGAGCAGTTCTTC; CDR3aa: CSARVIAGGQSEQFF
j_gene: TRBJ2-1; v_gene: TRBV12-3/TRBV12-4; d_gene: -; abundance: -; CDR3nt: TGTGCCAGCCCGAGTCGGGCGAGCAATGAGCAGTTCTTC; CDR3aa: CASPSRASNEQFF
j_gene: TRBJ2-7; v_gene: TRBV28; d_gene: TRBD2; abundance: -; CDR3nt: TGTGCCAGCAGTCCCTACCCTACGATAGCGGGAGTCCGGTACTTC; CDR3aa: CASSPYPTIAGVRYF
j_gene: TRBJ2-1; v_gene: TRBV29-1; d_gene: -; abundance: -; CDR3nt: TGCAGCGCAGTCAGGGGTCTGGATGAGCAGTTCTTC; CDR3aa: CSAVRGLDEQFF
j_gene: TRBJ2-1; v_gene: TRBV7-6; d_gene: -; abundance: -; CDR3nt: TGTGCCAGCAGCTTAAGGCCATCTAACAGGGAAGGCCACCTTGACGAGCAGTTCTTC; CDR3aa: CASSLRPSNREGHLDEQFF
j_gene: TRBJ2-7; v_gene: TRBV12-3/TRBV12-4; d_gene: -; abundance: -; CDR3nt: TGTGCCAGCAGCGGGAGTCTGTACGAGCAGTACTTC; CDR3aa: CASSGSLYEQYF
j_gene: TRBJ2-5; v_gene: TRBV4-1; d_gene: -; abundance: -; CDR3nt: TGCGCCAGCAGCCAAGCTGGGACCGTACAAGAGACCCAGTACTTC; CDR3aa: CASSQAGTVQETQYF
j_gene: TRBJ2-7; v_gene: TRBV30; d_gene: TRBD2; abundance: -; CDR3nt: TGTGCCTGGAGTAAAGTCGCGGGAGGCGAGCAGTACTTC; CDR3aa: CAWSKVAGGEQYF
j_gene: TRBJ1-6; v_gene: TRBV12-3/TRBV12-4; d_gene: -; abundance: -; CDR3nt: TGTGCCAGCAGCCCCGACAGGCTCCCTTCACCCCTCCACTTT; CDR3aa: CASSPDRLPSPLHF
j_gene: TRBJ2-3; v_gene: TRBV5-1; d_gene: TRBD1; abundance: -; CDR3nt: TGCGCCAGCAGCTTGACACCAATTGGGACAGGTGCAGATACGCAGTATTTT; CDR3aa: CASSLTPIGTGADTQYF
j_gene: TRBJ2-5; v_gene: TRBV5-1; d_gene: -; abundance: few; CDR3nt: TGCGCCAGCAGCTTGTCGGACAGTTTCCAAGAGACCCAGTACTTC; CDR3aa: CASSLSDSFQETQYF
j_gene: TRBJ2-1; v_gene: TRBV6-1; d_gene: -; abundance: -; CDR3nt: TGTGCCAGCAAAGGGGGTCCAGGGGCTCTCATATACAATGAGCAGTTCTTC; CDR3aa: CASKGGPGALIYNEQFF
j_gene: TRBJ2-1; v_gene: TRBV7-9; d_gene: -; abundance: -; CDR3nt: TGTGCCAGCAGCTTAGCGGAGGGGGGACTGACGTTCTTC; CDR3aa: CASSLAEGGLTFF
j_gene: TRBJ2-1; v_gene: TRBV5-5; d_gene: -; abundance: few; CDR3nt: TGTGCCAGCAGCTTGAGCAGCCTATACAATGAGCAGTTCTTC; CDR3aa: CASSLSSLYNEQFF
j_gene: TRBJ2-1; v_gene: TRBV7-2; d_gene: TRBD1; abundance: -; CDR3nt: TGTGCCAGCTTCCTTGAAGGGGGCGACGAGCAGTTCTTC; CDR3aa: CASFLEGGDEQFF
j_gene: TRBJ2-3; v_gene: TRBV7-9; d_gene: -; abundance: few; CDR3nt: TGTGCCAGCAGCTTAGCGTTGGACACAGATACGCAGTATTTT; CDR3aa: CASSLALDTDTQYF
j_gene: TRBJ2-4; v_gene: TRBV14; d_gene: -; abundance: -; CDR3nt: TGTGCCAGCAGCCAATTAGCCAAAAACATTCAGTACTTC; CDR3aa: CASSQLAKNIQYF
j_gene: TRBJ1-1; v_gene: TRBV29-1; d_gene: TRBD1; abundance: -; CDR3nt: TGCAGCGTTGGGGGACAGTTGAACACTGAAGCTTTCTTT; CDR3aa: CSVGGQLNTEAFF
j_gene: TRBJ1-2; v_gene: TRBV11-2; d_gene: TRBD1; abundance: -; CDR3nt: TGTGCCAGCAGCCCCAGACCCCGTGACAGGGAAGCTCATGGCTACACCTTC; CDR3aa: CASSPRPRDREAHGYTF
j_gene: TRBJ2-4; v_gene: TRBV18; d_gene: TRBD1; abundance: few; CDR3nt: TGTGCCAGCTCACCCACCGGGACAGGGGACAAGCAGTACTTC; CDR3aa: CASSPTGTGDKQYF
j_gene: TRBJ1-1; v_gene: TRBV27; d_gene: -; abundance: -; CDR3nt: TGTGCCAGCAGTTTGGTCGGGCAGGCGAACACTGAAGCTTTCTTT; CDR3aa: CASSLVGQANTEAFF
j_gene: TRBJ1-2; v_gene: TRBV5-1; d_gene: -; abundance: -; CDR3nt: TGCGCCAGCAGCCCTACCGGTTCGGGGGAAGGTGGCTACACCTTC; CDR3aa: CASSPTGSGEGGYTF
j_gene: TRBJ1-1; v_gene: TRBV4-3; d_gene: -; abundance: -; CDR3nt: TGCGCCAGCAGCCAAGGGTCTTCGTTGGGGGTAGGCACTGAAGCTTTCTTT; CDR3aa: CASSQGSSLGVGTEAFF
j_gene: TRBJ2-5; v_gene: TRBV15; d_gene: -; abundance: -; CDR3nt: TGTGCCACCAGCTCCAGGGTCGGGCGGGGAGAGACCCAGTACTTC; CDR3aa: CATSSRVGRGETQYF
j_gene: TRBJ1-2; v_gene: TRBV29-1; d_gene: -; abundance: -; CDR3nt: TGCAGCGCTTTGATCCTGGACAGTCGCCCCAAGGGCTACACCTTC; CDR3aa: CSALILDSRPKGYTF
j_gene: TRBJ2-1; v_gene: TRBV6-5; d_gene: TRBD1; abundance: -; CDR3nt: TGTGCCAGCACAGAGACAGGGTACCATGAGCAGTTCTTC; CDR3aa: CASTETGYHEQFF